This T cell receptor (beta chain) was sequenced in a study of shared clonotypes between healthy human individuals. General observations from the study: Non-shared clonotypes were found to have lower generation probabilities than the clonotypes that were shared by all four of the sorted-subset donors. Genetic and exposure-history diversity was limited by the small donor number.

The CDR3 extends over 13 amino acids. The V and J ends lost 3 bases and 7 bases respectively, with 12 bases between them. Germline CDR1 and CDR2: LNHDA and SQIVND (reference sequence). Each cell subset's genomic DNA was divided evenly among several immunoSEQ plates. The table came from immunoSEQ multiplex PCR; TCRdb's copy has only in-frame clones and leaves some out. The data contain approximately 1.5 million clones, 98% of them singletons. Concerning this clone itself: Its antigen is as yet unknown.

This receptor was identified in a man aged 25-45 years in good health. The sample comprised naive CD4+ T cells sorted from blood. The subset denotes: CD45RA+ positively selected. V gene TRBV19 combines with J gene TRBJ1-2; D gene unclear. CDR3 nucleotide sequence: TGTGCCAGTAGTATGACTAGGGAGGCTGGCTACACCTTC. Residues: CASSMTREAGYTF.